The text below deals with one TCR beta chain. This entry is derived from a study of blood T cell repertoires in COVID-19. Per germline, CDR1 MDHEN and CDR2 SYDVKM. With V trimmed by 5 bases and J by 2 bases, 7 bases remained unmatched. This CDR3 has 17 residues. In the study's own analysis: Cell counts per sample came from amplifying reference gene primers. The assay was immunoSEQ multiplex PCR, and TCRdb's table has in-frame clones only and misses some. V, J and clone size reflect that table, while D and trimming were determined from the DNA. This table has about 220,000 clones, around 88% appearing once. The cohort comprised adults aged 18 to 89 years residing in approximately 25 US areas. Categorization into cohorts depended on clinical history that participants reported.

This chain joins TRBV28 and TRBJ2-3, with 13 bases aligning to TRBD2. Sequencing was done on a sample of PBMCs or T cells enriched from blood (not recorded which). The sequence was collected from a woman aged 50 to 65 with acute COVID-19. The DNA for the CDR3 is TGTGCCAGCAGTACCCGACTAGCGGGAGGTTTCACAGATACGCAGTATTTT. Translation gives CASSTRLAGGFTDTQYF.